This TCR beta chain was sequenced during a study of T cell responses to AZD1222 COVID-19 vaccine (dated by TCRdb to the early 2020s). Turning to the overall study: TCR sequencing covered 230 to 250 trial participants: nearly 210 given two doses of AZD1222 and about 26 given two doses of MenACWY control vaccine. Trial participants were enrolled by age into subgroups of 18-55, 56-69 and 70-plus years, and about 150, 27 and 61 TCR-sequenced participants, respectively, were included in these subgroups. Results the study describes overall, beyond this receptor: Participants were mostly white British, with more females than males. The authors suggested clonal diversity may have been underestimated. Because no day 14 peak-response samples were available, repertoires were characterized only after the peak T cell response. Conclusions about previously exposed vaccinees were limited because only six AZD1222 recipients were SARS-CoV-2 seropositive at baseline. In the small 56-69-year group, the increase in depth fell short of significance, most likely because of low power. The vaccine-associated CD4 TCRs covered the entire spike protein, and the dominant responses fell in regions 160-218 and 743-854. Spike-specific TCR breadth and depth rose significantly after two AZD1222 doses compared with day 0 and with MenACWY recipients. Reportedly, close to half of the unique spike-specific TCRs recognized epitopes lying outside the regions that are mutated in the B.1.351 and B.1.1.7 variants.

The CDR3 regions of human TCRbeta chains were subjected to immunosequencing. The paper's data handling went like this. TCRs in the repertoires were matched against a reference library of SARS-CoV-2-specific TCRs that had been generated with the MIRA antigen-specificity platform. Breadth was defined as the fraction of unique TCRs that were SARS-CoV-2-associated, and depth was defined as the fraction of total T cells that were SARS-CoV-2-associated. Each spike-specific TCR was assigned to its reactive spike region and to a CD4 or CD8 class using the MIRA data. Log10-transformed breadth and depth values were compared by one-way ANOVA with Sidak's multiple comparisons tests. The source is immuneACCESS, and TCRdb retained only in-frame sequences with V and J called. Part of the clones is not carried over; for the studies checked, unresolved V genes explain less than half of this, and the remainder is unexplained. The DNA was the basis for D and trimming; V, J and clone size are from that table. The sample table holds fewer than 150,000 clones, of which around 88% were seen once. Around 6% of the sample comes from the top ten.

Concerning this clone: The target of this receptor is not known. Within one base of it there is no much larger clone, and no base qualities were kept.

The time point label corresponds to: about 28 days (+/-7) after the second vaccine dose. AZD1222 recipients with second doses at about 4 weeks or about 12 weeks were pooled, because spike-specific TCR depth and breadth did not differ between schedules. Vaccinee samples were obtained from the UK trials COV001 and COV002, which included a single-blind randomized controlled phase 2/3 trial of AZD1222 (ChAdOx1 nCoV-19) in healthy adults. For TCRbeta chain sequencing, PBMC samples from trial participants were taken at day 0 and at day 28 after the second dose. There are 15 amino acids in the CDR3, from cysteine to phenylalanine inclusive. The entry retains the CDR3 DNA only, 45 bases that are in frame from base 1. CDR1 LGHNA and CDR2 YSLEER were looked up in the germline V gene. Clipping removes 3 bases from V and 8 bases from J, with 8 as the unmatched junction base count.

The chain links TRBV4-3 with TRBJ1-2, and TRBD1 aligns with 11 junction nucleotides. The clonotype comes from an adult who received the AZD1222 COVID-19 vaccine. The sequenced sample was peripheral blood, obtained 28 days after the second AZD1222 dose. The CDR3 region has the sequence CASSQRTGGVGGYTF. The DNA reads as follows: TGCGCCAGCAGCCAGCGGACAGGGGGCGTAGGGGGCTACACCTTC.